This passage covers 7 T cell receptor beta chains from one sample sequenced in a study of shared clonotypes between healthy human individuals. The data were produced by immunoSEQ multiplex PCR, yet TCRdb's version contains in-frame clones alone and is incomplete. This table has about 1 million clones, about 70% appearing once. What was sequenced was memory CD4+ T cells sorted from blood. The subset is: CD45RA-negative fraction. Receptors originate from a man aged 18 to 29 in good health.

The V gene is TRBV6-5, the J gene TRBJ2-7; weak D call: TRBD2 (6 bases). This CDR3 comprises 12 residues. V shed 5 bases and J shed 8 bases, with 13 bases lying between them. Germline CDR1 and CDR2: MNHEY and SVGAGI. The CDR3 sequence is CASSNPREKQYF. CDR3 in DNA: TGTGCCAGCAGTAACCCCCGGGAGAAGCAGTACTTC.

As regards this clone: Different DNA sequences within this sample yield the same CDR3. The chain couples TRBV7-2 to TRBJ2-7, with D hard to call. There are 15 residues in the CDR3. Germline values: CDR1 SGHTA, CDR2 FQGNSA. Between the trimmed V and J ends, which lost 0 bases and 0 bases, there was a span of 9 bases. CDR3 coding DNA: TGTGCCAGCAGCTTAGCCGGGCTCAGCTCCTACGAGCAGTACTTC. Translating gives CASSLAGLSSYEQYF.

The chain employs TRBV9 and TRBJ2-3; D ambiguous. Germline CDR1 and CDR2: SGDLS and YYNGEE. The CDR3 covers 13 residues. Trimming shortened V by 7 bases and J by 0 bases, and 9 bases separated the two germline ends. For the CDR3, the DNA is TGTGCCAGCGACCGGATTAGCACAGATACGCAGTATTTT. It is translated as CASDRISTDTQYF.

This clone was observed a single time. CDR3 bases: TGTGCCAGCAGCTTACGAGGAGGGGATCAGCCCCAGCATTTT. Residues: CASSLRGGDQPQHF. This chain joins TRBV7-2 and TRBJ1-5; the D gene is possibly TRBD1 (5 bases). V gave up 2 bases and J gave up 5 bases, with 10 bases separating them. This CDR3 is built from 14 residues. CDR1 is SGHTA, CDR2 FQGNSA, per germline.

This chain links TRBV9 with TRBJ1-1, with 8 positions matching TRBD1. The CDR3 consists of 18 residues. The trim removed 0 bases at V and 4 bases at J, leaving 14 bases unmatched. Per germline, CDR1 SGDLS and CDR2 YYNGEE. In DNA, the CDR3 is TGTGCCAGCAGCGTAGGGGATCCACCAGGGGGCGGGAGCACTGAAGCTTTCTTT. Protein sequence: CASSVGDPPGGGSTEAFF. Supplemented by reference TRBV9 and TRBJ1-1, the full variable domain reads DSGVTQTPKHLITATGQRVTLRCSPRSGDLSVYWYQQSLDQGLQFLIQYYNGEERAKGNILERFSAQQFPDLHSELNLSSLELGDSALYFCASSVGDPPGGGSTEAFFGQGTRLTVV.

V usage is TRBV14 and J usage is TRBJ2-7; TRBD1 matches 9 bases. Germline values: CDR1 SGHDN, CDR2 FVKESK. This CDR3 has 15 amino acids. V lost 4 bases and J lost 1; bases outside the gene matches: 5. The CDR3 spells CASSPTGGRSYEQYF. DNA of the CDR3: TGTGCCAGCAGCCCCACAGGGGGCAGGTCCTACGAGCAGTACTTC.

For this clone: Only one base separates this from a far larger clonotype, so it likely reflects a read error. V gene TRBV7-8 combines with J gene TRBJ2-7, with D maybe TRBD1 (6 bases). V was cut by 5 bases and J by 0 bases, with 11 bases left in between. The CDR3 contains 14 residues. Germline V gene data show CDR1 as SGHVS and CDR2 as FQNEAQ. The CDR3 region has the DNA TGTGCCAGCAGCCTTGACAGGAGCTCCTACGAGCAGTACTTC. This sequence encodes CASSLDRSSYEQYF. Drawing the rest from reference TRBV7-8 and TRBJ2-7, the complete variable domain is GAGVSQSPRYKVAKRGQDVALRCDPISGHVSLFWYQQALGQGPEFLTYFQNEAQLDKSGLPSDRFFAERPEGSVSTLKIQRTQQEDSAVYLCASSLDRSSYEQYFGPGTRLTVT.